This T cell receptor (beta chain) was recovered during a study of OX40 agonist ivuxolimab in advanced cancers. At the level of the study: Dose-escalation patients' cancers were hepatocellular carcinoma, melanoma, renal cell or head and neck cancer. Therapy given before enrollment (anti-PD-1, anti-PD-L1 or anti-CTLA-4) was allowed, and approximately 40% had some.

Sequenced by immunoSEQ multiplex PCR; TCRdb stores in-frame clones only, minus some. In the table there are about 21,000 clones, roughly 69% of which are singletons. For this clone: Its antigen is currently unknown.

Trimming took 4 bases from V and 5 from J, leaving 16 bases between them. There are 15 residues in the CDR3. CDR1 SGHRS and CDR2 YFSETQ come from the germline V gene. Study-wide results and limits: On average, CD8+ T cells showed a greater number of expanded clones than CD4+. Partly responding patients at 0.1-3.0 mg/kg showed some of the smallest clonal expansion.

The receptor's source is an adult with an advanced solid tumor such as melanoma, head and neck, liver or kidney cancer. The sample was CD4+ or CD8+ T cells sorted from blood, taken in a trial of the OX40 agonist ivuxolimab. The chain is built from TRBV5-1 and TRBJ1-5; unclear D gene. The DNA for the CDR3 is TGCGCCAGCAGCCCGACCGGCGTGGAAGATCAGCCCCAGCATTTT. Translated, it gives CASSPTGVEDQPQHF.